This T cell receptor (beta chain) was recovered during a study of cytomegalovirus exposure and HLA in healthy donors. Study-wide results and caveats: HLA alleles were associated with 17,000 or so TCR beta sequences in a later analysis at 0.05 false discovery rate. A reported reduction in N-insertions relative to the 666-donor mean was seen in an Asian-associated ancestry cluster in a later analysis. An analysis done earlier found most TCR beta V segments productive about 90% or about 30% of the time.

The CDR3 is made up of 16 amino acids. CDR1 is SGDLS, CDR2 YYNGEE, per germline. J gave up 7 bases and V 2 bases, and 8 bases lay outside the gene matches. It was with 60 Vbeta and 13 Jbeta primers that the PCR ran. Study processing details: Unique TCR beta chains totaled 80 million to 100 million in a later count, with approximately 11 million of them shared. This table comes from immunoSEQ multiplex PCR, and its TCRdb copy is limited to in-frame clones, with some not included. The V and J calls and clone size come from that table; D and trimming were worked out from the DNA. The sample holds around 100,000 clones, approximately 76% seen once. This clone was counted only a few times. Antigen specificity is unknown.

What was sequenced was PBMCs. The receptor was derived from an older woman in good health and CMV-seropositive. The chain joins TRBV9 to TRBJ2-1; 11 nucleotides agree with TRBD1. The CDR3 nucleotides read TGTGCCAGCAGCGTCTCCGGGACAGGGGGGTGGAATGAGCAGTTCTTC. Translation: CASSVSGTGGWNEQFF.